A selection of T cell receptor beta chains follows, all from one sample in a study of T cells in Graves' hyperthyroidism and ophthalmopathy. TCRdb redid the calling of the multiplex PCR reads with MiXCR, one entry per CDR3 protein. Here the sample spans about 700,000 distinct CDR3 sequences, 14% being singletons. Sequencing used blood. The receptors come from a woman aged 18-35 years with Graves' hyperthyroidism. CDR3s include the opening cysteine and the closing phenylalanine or tryptophan. The D gene is left open where the match is weak. Only some rows state a clone size, as once, few, many or a class for expanded clones.

clone_size j_call d_call v_call cdr3_nt cdr3_aa
many TRBJ2-7 TRBD2 TRBV4-2 TGTGCCAGCACCCTGGAAGATACCGGGACTAGCGTCTACGAGCAGTACTTC CASTLEDTGTSVYEQYF
- TRBJ2-5 - TRBV10-2 TGCGCCAGCAGACCCGGGACGGAAGGTCTCCAAGAGACCCAGTACTTC CASRPGTEGLQETQYF
many TRBJ1-1 - TRBV20-1 TGCAGTGCTGGCGTGGTGGGACGGACCGGCACTGAAGCTTTCTTT CSAGVVGRTGTEAFF
many TRBJ2-2 - TRBV24-1 TGTGCCACCAGAGGGGTAGGAGACCGTCAGCTGTTTTTT CATRGVGDRQLFF
few TRBJ2-1 - TRBV20-1 TGCAGTGCAACGACTAGACGTGAGCAGTTCTTC CSATTRREQFF
few TRBJ1-2 - TRBV25-1 TGTGCCAGCACCCAGGGGCGGGACAAATTTAACTATGGCTACACCTTC CASTQGRDKFNYGYTF
many TRBJ2-7 TRBD2 TRBV27 TGTGCCAGCAGTGGTGGAGCGGGAGGGGCGGGAGAGCAGTACTTC CASSGGAGGAGEQYF
- TRBJ2-7 - TRBV5-1 TGCGCCAGCAGCCCGATCTTCGATAGCGGTCGATACGAGCAGTACTTC CASSPIFDSGRYEQYF
many TRBJ2-5 - TRBV28 TGTGCCAGCAGCGGGACGGAGGAAGAGACCCAGTACTTC CASSGTEEETQYF
many TRBJ2-7 - TRBV7-2 TGTGCCAGCAGCTCCTGGAGGGCCAGCTCCTACGAGCAGTACTTC CASSSWRASSYEQYF
- TRBJ2-1 TRBD2 TRBV9 TGTGCCAGCAGCGCAAGATCCTCAGTTAGCGGGAACTACAATGAGCAGTTCTTC CASSARSSVSGNYNEQFF
few TRBJ1-4 TRBD1 TRBV4-1 TGCGCCAGCAGCCGACGTATAACAGGGGCGGCCGGAAAACTGTTTTTT CASSRRITGAAGKLFF
few TRBJ2-1 - TRBV6-5 TGTGCCAGCAGTTATCTGTACACCTACAATGAGCAGTTCTTC CASSYLYTYNEQFF
many TRBJ2-7 TRBD1 TRBV7-2 TGTGCCAGCAGCTTACCGAAAGACAGGGGGCACTACGAGCAGTACTTC CASSLPKDRGHYEQYF
few TRBJ2-1 - TRBV5-6 TGTGCCAGCAGCTTGGGCGGACCGCCGGGGAATGAGCAGTTCTTC CASSLGGPPGNEQFF
- TRBJ2-7 TRBD2 TRBV4-1 TGCGCCAGCAGCCTACTTACCGGGACTACCTCTTACGAGCAGTACTTC CASSLLTGTTSYEQYF
few TRBJ2-7 TRBD2 TRBV6-1 TGTGCCAGCAGACTAGCGCAGAGCTCCTACGAGCAGTACTTC CASRLAQSSYEQYF
many TRBJ1-1 TRBD1 TRBV15 TGTGCCACCAAAGGCACAGGGGGCACTGAAGCTTTCTTT CATKGTGGTEAFF
many TRBJ2-2 - TRBV18 TGTGCCAGCTCACCTCGGACAGTAGCCGGGGAGCTGTTTTTT CASSPRTVAGELFF
- TRBJ2-7 - TRBV11-2 TGTGCCAGCAGTCCTGCAGGGATCCCCTACGAGCAGTACTTC CASSPAGIPYEQYF
- TRBJ1-1 - TRBV6-1 TGTGCCAGCCGAAGGGACCGAAGTCGCCTGAACACTGAAGCTTTCTTT CASRRDRSRLNTEAFF
- TRBJ2-2 - TRBV12-3/TRBV12-4 TGTGCCAGCAGTTTTGCCCCTGAGGTGGGGGAGCTGTTTTTT CASSFAPEVGELFF
- TRBJ2-7 TRBD2 TRBV7-2 TGTGCCAGCAGCTTAACTCGTCCATGGGGCGGGAGGTCCTCCTACGAGCAGTACTTC CASSLTRPWGGRSSYEQYF
once TRBJ2-2 - TRBV11-3 TGTGCCAGCAGCTTAGATGTTTGGGGATCCCCGAACACCGGGGGGCTGTTTTTT CASSLDVWGSPNTGGLFF
many TRBJ2-7 - TRBV13 TGTGCCAGCAGCTTATCCATAGATTCACTCGACGAGCAGTACTTC CASSLSIDSLDEQYF
many TRBJ1-2 - TRBV11-2 TGTGCCAGCAGCCTCAGGGTCGACTATGGCTACACCTTC CASSLRVDYGYTF
few TRBJ2-1 - TRBV9 TGTGCCAGCAGCGTAGGATTCGGGAGCTATGAGCAGTTCTTC CASSVGFGSYEQFF
many TRBJ1-1 - TRBV2 TGTGCCAGCATTAACGCTCGGGACACTGAAGCTTTCTTT CASINARDTEAFF
few TRBJ2-1 - TRBV7-3 TGTGCCAGCAGCTTACCGCGAGGGACAGGCGACGGGGGGTCCTACAATGAGCAGTTCTTC CASSLPRGTGDGGSYNEQFF
few TRBJ2-4 TRBD2 TRBV7-9 TGTGCCAGCAGCCTCAGACTAGCGGGAGGTGGATACATTCAGTACTTC CASSLRLAGGGYIQYF
- TRBJ1-3 - TRBV11-2 TGTGCCAGCAGCTTAAATGGGCAGTTTACTTCTGGAAACACCACATATTTT CASSLNGQFTSGNTTYF
few TRBJ2-1 - TRBV11-3 TGTGCCAGCAGCCGCTCGAAGACCAATGAGCAGTTCTTC CASSRSKTNEQFF
many TRBJ1-1 TRBD1 TRBV7-3 TGTGCCAGCAGGTTACCACCAGGGGGTACAATGAACACTGAAGCTTTCTTT CASRLPPGGTMNTEAFF
- TRBJ2-1 TRBD2 TRBV14 TGTGCCAGCAGCCCTATTGTGGGAGGGCCGGGTGAGCAGTTCTTC CASSPIVGGPGEQFF
few TRBJ2-1 - TRBV7-3 TGTGCCAGCAGCTTGGGACGTTCCCATGACAATGAGCAGTTCTTC CASSLGRSHDNEQFF
- TRBJ2-3 - TRBV28 TGTGCCAGCAGTCGACTAGTGGCCGCTACAGATACGCAGTATTTT CASSRLVAATDTQYF
- TRBJ2-7 TRBD2 TRBV6-2/TRBV6-3 TGTGCCAGCAGCCCCTGGCGGGAGCCACCCTACAAGCAGTACTTC CASSPWREPPYKQYF
- TRBJ2-5 TRBD1 TRBV12-5 TGTGCTAGAGGGGGTGCCCAAGGGGGTGGGACAGGGGGCGAATTGAACGATCCGGAGACCCAGTACTTC CARGGAQGGGTGGELNDPETQYF
- TRBJ1-5 TRBD1 TRBV6-1 TGTGCCAGCAGTGATGGAGGGACAGGTAGCAATCAGCCCCAGCATTTT CASSDGGTGSNQPQHF
many TRBJ2-1 - TRBV25-1 TGTGCCAGCAGCAAACTTCGAGGGAACAATGAGCAGTTCTTC CASSKLRGNNEQFF
many TRBJ1-5 - TRBV30 TGTGCCTGGAGTGTGGGGGACGGTCAGCCCCAGCATTTT CAWSVGDGQPQHF
many TRBJ2-7 - TRBV20-1 TGCAGTGCTAGACGTGACGACCCCTACGAGCAGTACTTC CSARRDDPYEQYF
many TRBJ1-1 TRBD1 TRBV11-1 TGTGCCAGCAGCTTGGGGAGGACAGGGCTGGAAGCTTTCTTT CASSLGRTGLEAFF
few TRBJ2-1 - TRBV7-2 TGTGCCAGCAGCTTGAGCGGAGTGAGCTCCTACAATGAGCAGTTCTTC CASSLSGVSSYNEQFF
- TRBJ2-5 TRBD2 TRBV2 TGTGCCAGCAGTGAACCCGGGACTAGCGGGAGGTCAGAGACCCAGTACTTC CASSEPGTSGRSETQYF
- TRBJ2-3 TRBD2 TRBV20-1 TGCAGTGCTAGAAGAAGTTGGAGCGGGAGAGGGGATACGCAGTATTTT CSARRSWSGRGDTQYF
few TRBJ2-1 TRBD2 TRBV27 TGTGCCAGCAGTTTGGCTAGCGGGCTGGGGTACAATGAGCAGTTCTTC CASSLASGLGYNEQFF
- TRBJ2-5 TRBD1 TRBV10-3 TGTGCCATCAGTGACAGACAGGGGGAGACCCAGTACTTC CAISDRQGETQYF
many TRBJ2-3 - TRBV18 TGTGCCAGCTCACCACCCAGGCCCACAGATACGCAGTATTTT CASSPPRPTDTQYF
- TRBJ1-4 TRBD1 TRBV20-1 TGCAGTGCTCACCGACTACAGGGGACCCCCGAAAAACTGTTTTTT CSAHRLQGTPEKLFF
many TRBJ1-1 - TRBV6-1 TGTGCCAGCAGGTCAGTACTGGACCGCGAAGCTTTCTTT CASRSVLDREAFF
- TRBJ1-2 - TRBV5-4 TGTGCCAGCAGCTTGTCGGGGGAGGGCTATGGCTACACCTTC CASSLSGEGYGYTF
many TRBJ2-3 - TRBV7-9 TGTGCCAGCAGCTTACCCGGGACCACAGATACGCAGTATTTT CASSLPGTTDTQYF
few TRBJ1-2 - TRBV29-1 TGCAGCGCCGGGGACAATAACTATGGCTACACCTTC CSAGDNNYGYTF
few TRBJ2-4 TRBD2 TRBV4-1 TGCGCCAGCAGCCAGGCCTGGACTAGCGGGACCGCTCAGTACTTC CASSQAWTSGTAQYF